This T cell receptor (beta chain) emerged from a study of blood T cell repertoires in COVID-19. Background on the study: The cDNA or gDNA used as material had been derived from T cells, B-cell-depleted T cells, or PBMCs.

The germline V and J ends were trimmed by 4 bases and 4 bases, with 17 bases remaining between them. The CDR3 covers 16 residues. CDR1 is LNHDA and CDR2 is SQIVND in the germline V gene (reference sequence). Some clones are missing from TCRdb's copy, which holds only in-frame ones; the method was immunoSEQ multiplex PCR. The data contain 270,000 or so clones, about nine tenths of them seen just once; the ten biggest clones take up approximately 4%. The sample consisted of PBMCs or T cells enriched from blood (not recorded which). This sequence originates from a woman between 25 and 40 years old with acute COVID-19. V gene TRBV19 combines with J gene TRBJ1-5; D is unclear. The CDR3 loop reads CASSSGVWEGNQPQHF. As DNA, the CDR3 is TGTGCCAGTAGTAGCGGGGTTTGGGAGGGAAATCAGCCCCAGCATTTT.